This passage covers 19 T cell receptor beta chains from one sample sequenced in a study of tumor and adjacent non-tumor tissue in lung cancer. The template was RNA from unsorted bulk tissue. Distant lung tissue was collected more than 3 cm away from the tumor edge. A modified ARM-PCR protocol with three rounds of nested PCR amplified TCRbeta. In TCRdb, the multiplex PCR reads were re-called with MiXCR into one record per CDR3 protein. The sample lists more than 85,000 distinct CDR3 sequences, about 63% occurring once. Sequencing input: distant non-tumor lung tissue. Every receptor here comes from a man aged 60 to 75 with non-small cell lung cancer.

This clonotype counts as medium-sized. The chain links TRBV11-3 to TRBJ2-1; 7 positions agree with TRBD1. CDR3 length equals 19 residues. The V and J ends lost 4 bases and 6 bases, in that order; junction bases with no gene match: 21. From germline, CDR1 is SGHNT and CDR2 YENEEA. The CDR3 DNA is TGTGCCAGCAGCTCCCGGACACCCTCGGGGCGAGGGGGCACCAATGAGCAGTTCTTC. Its protein product is CASSSRTPSGRGGTNEQFF.

As to this clonotype: A clone one base away is much larger, so this may be a read error. The chain employs TRBV28 and TRBJ2-7; a possible D gene is TRBD2 (6 bases). Deletions cut 5 bases from V and 6 bases from J, with 17 bases between. The CDR3 has 14 residues. Germline V gene data show CDR1 as MDHEN and CDR2 as SYDVKM. The CDR3 coding sequence is TGTGCCAGCAGTATCCCGGGACTGCCCACCGAGCAGTACTTC. Translated: CASSIPGLPTEQYF.

This clonotype was counted ten times or more. The V call is TRBV12-3 or TRBV12-4, the J call TRBJ1-5; TRBD1 agrees at 10 bases. Trimming took 2 bases from V and 0 from J; bases not matched to a gene: 4. CDR3 length equals 17 residues. The CDR3 DNA is TGTGCCAGCAGTTTATTGACAGGGGGCAATAGCAATCAGCCCCAGCATTTT. Protein product: CASSLLTGGNSNQPQHF.

In its sample, this clonotype was seen once. A read error may account for a junction end that differs from germline. The rearrangement links TRBV11-2 to TRBJ2-6; either TRBD1 or TRBD2 may fit D (5 bases each). Germline CDR1 reads SGHAT; CDR2 reads FQNNGV. The CDR3 is 16 residues long. The CDR3 bases are TGTGCCAGCACCCAAATGGAGGATTTCGGGGCCAACGTCCCGACTTTC. It encodes CASTQMEDFGANVPTF.

This clonotype was seen many times. The chain carries TRBV6-5 and TRBJ2-1; no clear D gene. The V end was cut by 5 bases, the J end by 7 bases, with 15 bases between. The CDR3 has 14 residues. Germline V gene lookup returns CDR1 MNHEY and CDR2 SVGAGI. The CDR3 nucleotides are TGTGCCAGCAGTGACGCTGGGATGGAGAATGAGCAGTTCTTC. It encodes CASSDAGMENEQFF.

CDR3 nucleotide sequence: TGCAGCGCTAACGAGGCCACGCAGGGTGGCATGGGTGTGCAATTCTTC. Amino acid sequence: CSANEATQGGMGVQFF. The V gene is TRBV29-1, the J gene TRBJ2-1; D might be TRBD1 (5 bases). CDR1 is SQVTM, CDR2 ANQGSEA, per germline. The ends were cut back, 7 bases at V and 16 bases at J, with 35 bases in the middle. This CDR3 comprises 16 residues.

The chain is built from TRBV6-5 and TRBJ2-2; TRBD1 is a possible D gene (5 bases). V lost 5 bases to trimming and J lost 1 base, with 14 bases between them. CDR3 size: 16 residues. Germline V gene sequence: CDR1 MNHEY, CDR2 SVGAGI. CDR3 in DNA: TGTGCCAGCAGTCCTCAGGGCAACTGGAACACCGGGGAGCTGTTTTTT. This translates into CASSPQGNWNTGELFF.

Notes on this clonotype: Germline and junction disagree at one end, which may indicate a read error. The chain uses TRBV24-1 and TRBJ2-1; D not resolved. This CDR3 is 15 amino acids long. In germline, CDR1 is KGHDR, CDR2 SFDVKD. The CDR3 loop is CSTSDADTAYNEQFF. For the CDR3, the DNA is TGTTCCACCAGTGATGCCGACACGGCATACAATGAGCAGTTCTTC.

This chain links TRBV27 with TRBJ1-6, with 7 bases fitting TRBD1. V trimming: 8 bases; J trimming: 11 bases; junction bases outside the gene matches: 9. Germline values: CDR1 MNHEY, CDR2 SMNVEV (reference sequence). This CDR3 is built from 13 residues. This CDR3 reads CASGRQGSPPLHF. CDR3 nucleotides: TGTGCCAGCGGGCGACAGGGTAGCCCACCCCTCCACTTT.

This clonotype was observed a few times. A read error may produce the germline difference seen at one junction end. This rearrangement joins TRBV11-3 to TRBJ2-6; D perhaps matches TRBD1 (6 bases). Germline CDR1 reads SGHNT; CDR2 reads YENEEA. The CDR3 runs 15 residues. In DNA, the CDR3 is TGTACCAGCAGTCAACAGGGTTCTGGTGCCAACGTCCTGACTTTC. The encoded protein is CTSSQQGSGANVLTF. The full variable domain, completed using reference TRBV11-3 and TRBJ2-6, is EAGVVQSPRYKIIEKKQPVAFWCNPISGHNTLYWYLQNLGQGPELLIRYENEEAVDDSQLPKDRFSAERLKGVDSTLKIQPAELGDSAVYLCTSSQQGSGANVLTFGAGSRLTVL.

This clonotype was observed a single time. The junction shows a germline mismatch at one end, possibly a read error. V and J are TRBV11-3 and TRBJ2-5; unclear D gene. The germline V gene encodes CDR1 SGHNT and CDR2 YENEEA. The CDR3 spans 12 residues. As DNA, the CDR3 is TGTGTCAGTAGCCATCGCCAAGAGACCCAGTGCTTC. Translation gives CVSSHRQETQCF.

Many counts were recorded for this clonotype. The chain joins TRBV10-2 to TRBJ2-6; TRBD2 agrees at 7 bases. Germline assignment: CDR1 WSHSY and CDR2 SAAADI. Unmatched junction bases numbered 5, after V lost 3 bases and J lost 0 bases. The CDR3 spans 17 residues. DNA for the CDR3: TGCGCCAGCAGTGAAGCCGGGAGGACCTCTGGGGCCAACGTCCTGACTTTC. This codes for CASSEAGRTSGANVLTF.

The chain combines TRBV6-1 with TRBJ1-5; D call uncertain. Germline CDR1 MNHNS, CDR2 SASEGT. This CDR3 comprises 15 residues. V lost 10 bases to trimming and J lost 0 bases, with 16 bases between them. The chain's CDR3 is CATLSLFDSNQPQHF. CDR3 nucleotides: TGTGCCACCCTGTCCCTTTTTGATAGCAATCAGCCCCAGCATTTT.

With respect to this clonotype: Since a much larger clone is just one base distant, this may be a read error. The chain couples TRBV20-1 to TRBJ1-4; D is unclear. In germline, CDR1 is DFQATT, CDR2 SNEGSKA (reference sequence). The CDR3 runs 15 residues. CDR3 region: CSARDWAATNEKQFF. CDR3 DNA: TGCAGTGCTAGAGATTGGGCAGCAACTAATGAAAAACAGTTTTTT.

Remarks on this clonotype: It is likely a read error, because the conserved phenylalanine at the end of the CDR3 is missing. V is TRBV11-2 and J is TRBJ2-3; 8 positions match TRBD1. In germline, CDR1 is SGHAT, CDR2 FQNNGV. The CDR3 has 14 amino acids. J gave up 4 bases and V 6 bases, and 6 bases lay outside the gene matches. CDR3 sequence (DNA): TGTGCCAGCAGTAGAGGACAGGGTTCAGATACGCAGTATTAT. This gives the protein CASSRGQGSDTQYY.

A word on this clonotype: A read error may be the cause here, since a much bigger clone is one base away. V gene TRBV28 combines with J gene TRBJ2-3, with 9 bases fitting TRBD1. With V trimmed by 5 bases and J by 6 bases, 9 bases remained unmatched. Germline V gene sequence: CDR1 MDHEN, CDR2 SYDVKM. This CDR3 has 15 amino acids. This CDR3 reads CASSLPGQGMDTQYF. The CDR3 region has the DNA TGTGCCAGCAGTCTTCCGGGACAGGGAATGGATACGCAGTATTTT.

This clonotype was counted once. The V call is TRBV4-1, the J call TRBJ2-5; D may be TRBD2 (6 bases). Per germline, CDR1 MGHRA and CDR2 YSYEKL. V was pared by 0 bases and J by 4 bases, with 12 bases between. This CDR3 spans 15 amino acids. This CDR3 is CASSQDGGSSETQYF. The CDR3 nucleotides read TGCGCCAGCAGCCAAGATGGGGGGAGCTCAGAGACCCAGTACTTC.

The table lists this clonotype with many counts. V and J are TRBV6-2 or TRBV6-3 and TRBJ2-3, with D possibly being TRBD1 (6 bases). V was shortened by 7 bases and J by 5 bases, with 22 bases between the two germline ends. Germline CDR1 MNHEY, CDR2 SVGEGT. The CDR3 runs 16 residues. CDR3 DNA sequence: TGTGCCAGCACCCCTCACCGGGTACAGGGAAGAGATACGCAGTATTTT. Translation: CASTPHRVQGRDTQYF.

Points on this clonotype: Germline and junction disagree at one end, which may indicate a read error. This sequence joins TRBV20-1 and TRBJ1-5; the D is unclear. The germline V gene encodes CDR1 DFQATT and CDR2 SNEGSKA (reference sequence). The CDR3 has 13 residues. The CDR3 DNA sequence: TGCAGTGCTAGAGATTATAGCAATCAGCCCCAGCGTTTT. Protein product: CSARDYSNQPQRF.